This T cell receptor (beta chain) was captured by sequencing in a study of cytomegalovirus exposure and HLA in healthy donors. Study at large: Among the 398 donors who were genotyped, roughly 76% fell in the genetic ancestry cluster that is associated with self-reported Caucasian donors.

Findings and caveats of the study: Some V segments, including TRBV6-2 and TRBV6-3, were excluded as indistinguishable. Common viral pathogens (according to a later analysis) appeared linked to several of the most significant clusters. Altogether, 150 or so TCR beta chains were recorded as cytomegalovirus-associated.

A remark on this clone: Its specificity is not known.

Looked up from germline, CDR1 is MDHEN and CDR2 is SYDVKM. The J segment lost 6 bases and the V segment lost 5 bases, leaving 14 bases of the junction unmatched. The CDR3 spans 18 residues. Amplification used 60 Vbeta primers and 13 Jbeta primers. Clones were sequenced by immunoSEQ multiplex PCR, and TCRdb holds only the in-frame ones, with some missing. The sample lists fewer than 200,000 clones, about three quarters occurring once. This clonotype was sampled from a girl between 10 and 17 years old in good health and CMV-seronegative. The chain recombines TRBV28 with TRBJ1-5, with TRBD1 matching 12 bases. The sample comprised PBMCs. For the CDR3, the DNA is TGTGCCAGCAGTCCCGGGACAGGGGGCCTCACAGGTGGTCAGCCCCAGCATTTT. It codes for CASSPGTGGLTGGQPQHF.